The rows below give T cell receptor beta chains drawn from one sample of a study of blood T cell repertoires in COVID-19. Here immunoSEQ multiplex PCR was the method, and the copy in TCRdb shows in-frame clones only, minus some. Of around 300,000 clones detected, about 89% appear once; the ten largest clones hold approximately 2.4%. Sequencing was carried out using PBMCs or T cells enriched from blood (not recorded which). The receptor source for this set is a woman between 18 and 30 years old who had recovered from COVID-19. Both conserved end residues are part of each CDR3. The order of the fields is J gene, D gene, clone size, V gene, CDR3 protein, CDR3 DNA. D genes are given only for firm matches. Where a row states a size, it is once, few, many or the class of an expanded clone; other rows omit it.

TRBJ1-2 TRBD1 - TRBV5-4 CASSLGQGIYGYTF TGTGCCAGCAGCTTGGGACAGGGTATCTATGGCTACACCTTC
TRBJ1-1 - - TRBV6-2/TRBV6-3 CASSYSIVNTEAFF TGTGCCAGCAGTTACTCAATAGTGAACACTGAAGCTTTCTTT
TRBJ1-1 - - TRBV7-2 CASSFRGNTEAFF TGTGCCAGCAGCTTCCGGGGGAACACTGAAGCTTTCTTT
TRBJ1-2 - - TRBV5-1 CASSLSNRADYGYTF TGCGCCAGCAGCTTGAGTAACAGGGCAGACTATGGCTACACCTTC
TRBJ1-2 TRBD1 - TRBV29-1 CSVPDRGNYGYTF TGCAGCGTGCCCGACAGGGGGAACTATGGCTACACCTTC
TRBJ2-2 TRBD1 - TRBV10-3 CAITAGGGGELFF TGTGCCATCACGGCAGGGGGCGGCGGGGAGCTGTTTTTT
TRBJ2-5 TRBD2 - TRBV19 CASSLGGTSGQETQYF TGTGCCAGTAGTCTCGGAGGGACTAGCGGCCAAGAGACCCAGTACTTC
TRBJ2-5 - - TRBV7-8 CASSLAVQGGQETQYF TGTGCCAGCAGCTTAGCGGTCCAGGGTGGCCAAGAGACCCAGTACTTC
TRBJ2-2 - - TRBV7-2 CASSLGRRGGTGELFF TGTGCCAGCAGCTTAGGAAGAAGAGGTGGGACCGGGGAGCTGTTTTTT
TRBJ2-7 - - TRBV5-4 CASSYGGAGGYGEQYF TGTGCCAGCAGCTACGGGGGAGCGGGTGGCTACGGGGAGCAGTACTTC
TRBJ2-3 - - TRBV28 CASSRTSTDTQYF TGTGCCAGCAGTCGTACTAGCACAGATACGCAGTATTTT
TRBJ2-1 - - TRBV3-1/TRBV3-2 CASSHRYRDNEQFF TGTGCCAGCAGTCACAGGTACAGGGACAATGAGCAGTTCTTC
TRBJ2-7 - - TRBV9 CASSPRAGSYEQYF TGTGCCAGCAGCCCCCGGGCGGGCTCCTACGAGCAGTACTTC
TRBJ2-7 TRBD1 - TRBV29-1 CSVQTEGGTGVWEQYF TGCAGCGTCCAAACGGAGGGTGGGACAGGGGTGTGGGAGCAGTACTTC
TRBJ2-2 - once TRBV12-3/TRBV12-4 CASNGGNTGELFF TGTGCCAGCAACGGGGGAAACACCGGGGAGCTGTTTTTT
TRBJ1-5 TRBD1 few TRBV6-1 CASSEEETGGQPQHF TGTGCCAGCAGTGAAGAGGAGACAGGGGGTCAGCCCCAGCATTTT
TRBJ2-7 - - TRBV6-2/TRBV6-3 CASSYGHEYEQYF TGTGCCAGCAGTTATGGCCATGAATACGAGCAGTACTTC
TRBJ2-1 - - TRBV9 CASSVALGGASIRSYNEQFF TGTGCCAGCAGCGTAGCGTTAGGGGGGGCCAGTATTAGGTCCTACAATGAGCAGTTCTTC
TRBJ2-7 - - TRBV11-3 CASSLVSVSSYEQYF TGTGCCAGCAGCTTAGTTAGCGTAAGCTCCTACGAGCAGTACTTC
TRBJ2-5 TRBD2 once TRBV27 CASSSSGLRRTGETQYF TGTGCCAGCAGCTCTAGCGGGCTACGAAGGACGGGAGAGACCCAGTACTTC
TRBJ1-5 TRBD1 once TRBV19 CAAGQGPDQPQHF TGTGCCGCCGGACAGGGGCCGGATCAGCCCCAGCATTTT
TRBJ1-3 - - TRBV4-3 CASSQDLVISLIERNTIYF TGCGCCAGCAGCCAAGATCTGGTCATTTCATTAATTGAGAGAAACACCATATATTTT
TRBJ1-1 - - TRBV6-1 CASSEWVGLGTEAFF TGTGCCAGCAGTGAATGGGTGGGCTTGGGTACTGAAGCTTTCTTT
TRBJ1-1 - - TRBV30 CAWSISQGNTEAFF TGTGCCTGGAGTATATCACAGGGGAACACTGAAGCTTTCTTT
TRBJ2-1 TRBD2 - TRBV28 CASSPPAGGPYNEQFF TGTGCCAGCAGTCCCCCTGCGGGAGGCCCCTACAATGAGCAGTTCTTC
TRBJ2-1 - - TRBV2 CASSGSGGSYNEQFF TGTGCCAGCAGTGGTTCGGGTGGCTCCTACAATGAGCAGTTCTTC
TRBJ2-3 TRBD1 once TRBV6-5 CASTEGASTDTQYF TGTGCCAGCACCGAGGGGGCTAGCACAGATACGCAGTATTTT
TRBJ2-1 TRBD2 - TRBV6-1 CASSERTSGGFDEQFF TGTGCCAGCAGTGAAAGGACTAGCGGGGGTTTCGATGAGCAGTTCTTC
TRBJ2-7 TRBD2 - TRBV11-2 CASSSPAGVAYEQYF TGTGCCAGCAGCTCCCCCGCGGGGGTCGCCTACGAGCAGTACTTC
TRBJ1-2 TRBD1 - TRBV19 CASSTRQGNYGYTF TGTGCCAGTAGTACACGACAGGGCAACTATGGCTACACCTTC
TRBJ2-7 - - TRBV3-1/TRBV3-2 CASSQDIARRGEQYF TGTGCCAGCAGCCAAGATATAGCTCGAAGGGGCGAGCAGTACTTC
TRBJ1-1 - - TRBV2 CASRLQGTEAFF TGTGCCAGCAGATTACAGGGAACTGAAGCTTTCTTT
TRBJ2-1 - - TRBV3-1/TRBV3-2 CASSLRQGTYNEQFF TGTGCCAGCAGCCTTCGCCAGGGTACCTACAATGAGCAGTTCTTC
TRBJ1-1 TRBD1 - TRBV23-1 CASSQSRDRVNTEAFF TGCGCCAGCAGTCAATCCCGAGACAGGGTGAACACTGAAGCTTTCTTT
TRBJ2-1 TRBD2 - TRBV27 CASSFGQREAPSSYNEQFF TGTGCCAGCAGTTTTGGGCAGCGGGAGGCCCCGAGCTCCTACAATGAGCAGTTCTTC
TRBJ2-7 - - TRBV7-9 CASSARQGGSYEQYF TGTGCCAGCAGTGCCCGCCAGGGTGGCTCCTACGAGCAGTACTTC
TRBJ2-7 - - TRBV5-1 CASSLEIADYEQYF TGCGCCAGCAGCTTGGAAATAGCGGATTACGAGCAGTACTTC
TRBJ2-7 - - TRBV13 CASSLGREGYEQYF TGTGCCAGCAGCTTAGGCAGGGAAGGCTACGAGCAGTACTTC
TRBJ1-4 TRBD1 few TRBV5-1 CASRTGSNEKLFF TGCGCCAGCAGGACAGGGTCTAATGAAAAACTGTTTTTT
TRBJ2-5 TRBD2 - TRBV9 CASSVGGGATQETQYF TGTGCCAGCAGCGTAGGGGGAGGGGCGACACAAGAGACCCAGTACTTC
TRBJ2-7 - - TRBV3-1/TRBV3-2 CASSPGLRGQYF TGTGCCAGCAGCCCCGGACTGCGCGGGCAGTACTTC
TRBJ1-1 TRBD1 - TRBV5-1 CASSPQGGMNTEAFF TGCGCCAGCAGTCCACAGGGGGGAATGAACACTGAAGCTTTCTTT
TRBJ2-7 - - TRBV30 CAWSVGGAYEQYF TGTGCCTGGAGTGTAGGAGGGGCCTACGAGCAGTACTTC
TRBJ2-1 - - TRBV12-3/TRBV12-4 CASPSLSGEQFF TGTGCCAGCCCAAGTTTATCGGGTGAGCAGTTCTTC
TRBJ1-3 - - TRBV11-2 CASSFNGNTIYF TGTGCCAGCAGCTTTAATGGAAACACCATATATTTT